This TCR beta chain was sequenced during a study of preoperative IRX-2 immunotherapy in early breast cancer. Libraries were prepared by immunoSEQ multiplex PCR; TCRdb keeps only in-frame clonotypes and omits some of them. The sample lists 40,000 to 45,000 clones, approximately 80% seen once, with about 1.2% in the top ten. This CDR3 is 14 amino acids long. The germline CDR1 and CDR2 sequences are SGHDN and FVKESK. The V end lost 2 bases, the J end lost 7 bases, and 11 bases lay between the germline ends. The treatment was: preoperative locoregional IRX-2 cytokine immunotherapy. Samples came from a phase Ib trial of preoperative locoregional IRX-2 cytokine immunotherapy.

V gene TRBV14 combines with J gene TRBJ2-2, with D maybe TRBD1 (5 bases). The input for sequencing was tumor tissue, taken after IRX-2 immunotherapy. The TCR comes from a human donor with breast cancer. The CDR3 protein is CASSQQGVVGELFF. CDR3 nucleotide sequence: TGTGCCAGCAGCCAACAAGGGGTTGTCGGGGAGCTGTTTTTT.